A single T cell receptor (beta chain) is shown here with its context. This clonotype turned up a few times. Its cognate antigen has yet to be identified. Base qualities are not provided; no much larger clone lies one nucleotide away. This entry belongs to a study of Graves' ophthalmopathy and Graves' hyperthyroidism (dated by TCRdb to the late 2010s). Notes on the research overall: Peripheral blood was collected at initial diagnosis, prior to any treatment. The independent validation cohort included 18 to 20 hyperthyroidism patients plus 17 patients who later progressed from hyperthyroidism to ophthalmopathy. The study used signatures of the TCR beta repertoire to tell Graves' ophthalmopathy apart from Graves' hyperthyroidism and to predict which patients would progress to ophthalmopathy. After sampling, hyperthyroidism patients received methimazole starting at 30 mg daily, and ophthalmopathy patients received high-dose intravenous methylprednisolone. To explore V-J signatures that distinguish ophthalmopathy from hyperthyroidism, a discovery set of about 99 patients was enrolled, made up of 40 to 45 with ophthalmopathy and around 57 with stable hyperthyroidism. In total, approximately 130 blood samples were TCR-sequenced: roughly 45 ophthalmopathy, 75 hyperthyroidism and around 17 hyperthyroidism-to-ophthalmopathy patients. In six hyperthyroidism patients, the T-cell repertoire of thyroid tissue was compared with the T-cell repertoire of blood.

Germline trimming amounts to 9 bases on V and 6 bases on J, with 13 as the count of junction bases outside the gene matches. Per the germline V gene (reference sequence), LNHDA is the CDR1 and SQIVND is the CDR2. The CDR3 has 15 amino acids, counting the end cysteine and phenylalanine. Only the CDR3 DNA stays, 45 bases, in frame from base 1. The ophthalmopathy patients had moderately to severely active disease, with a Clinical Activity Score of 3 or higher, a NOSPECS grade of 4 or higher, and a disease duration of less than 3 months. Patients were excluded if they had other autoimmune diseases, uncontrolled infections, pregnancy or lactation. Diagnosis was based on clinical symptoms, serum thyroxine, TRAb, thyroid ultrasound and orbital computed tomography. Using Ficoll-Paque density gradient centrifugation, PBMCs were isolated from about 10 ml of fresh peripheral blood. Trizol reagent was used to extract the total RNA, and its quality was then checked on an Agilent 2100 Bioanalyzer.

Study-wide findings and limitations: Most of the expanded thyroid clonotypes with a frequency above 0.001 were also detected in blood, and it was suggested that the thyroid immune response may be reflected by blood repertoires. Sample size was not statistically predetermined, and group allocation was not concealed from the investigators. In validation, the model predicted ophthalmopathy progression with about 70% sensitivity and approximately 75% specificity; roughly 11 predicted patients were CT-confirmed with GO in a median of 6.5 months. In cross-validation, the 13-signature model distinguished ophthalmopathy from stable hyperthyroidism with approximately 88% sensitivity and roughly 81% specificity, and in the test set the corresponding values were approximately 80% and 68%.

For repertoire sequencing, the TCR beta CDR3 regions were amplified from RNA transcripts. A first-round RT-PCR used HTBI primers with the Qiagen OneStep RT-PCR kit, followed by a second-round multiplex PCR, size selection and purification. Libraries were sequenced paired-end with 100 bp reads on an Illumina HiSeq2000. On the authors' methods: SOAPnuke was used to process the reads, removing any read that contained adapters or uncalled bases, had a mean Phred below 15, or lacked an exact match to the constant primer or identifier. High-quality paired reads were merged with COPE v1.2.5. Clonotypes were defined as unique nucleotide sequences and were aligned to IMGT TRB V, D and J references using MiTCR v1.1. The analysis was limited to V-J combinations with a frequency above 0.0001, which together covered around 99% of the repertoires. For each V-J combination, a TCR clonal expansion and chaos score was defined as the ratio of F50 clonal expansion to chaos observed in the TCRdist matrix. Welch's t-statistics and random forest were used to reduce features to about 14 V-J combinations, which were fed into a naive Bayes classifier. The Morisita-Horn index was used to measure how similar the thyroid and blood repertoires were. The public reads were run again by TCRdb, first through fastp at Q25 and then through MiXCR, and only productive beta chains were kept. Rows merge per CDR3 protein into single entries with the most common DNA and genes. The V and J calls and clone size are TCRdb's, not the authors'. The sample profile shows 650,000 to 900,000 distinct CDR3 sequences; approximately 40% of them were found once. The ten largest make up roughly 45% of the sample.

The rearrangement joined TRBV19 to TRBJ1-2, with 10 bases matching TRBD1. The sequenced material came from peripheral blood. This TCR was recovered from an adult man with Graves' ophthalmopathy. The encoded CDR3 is CASSYPGQGVDGYTF. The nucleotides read TGTGCCAGCAGTTACCCTGGACAGGGGGTCGATGGCTACACCTTC.